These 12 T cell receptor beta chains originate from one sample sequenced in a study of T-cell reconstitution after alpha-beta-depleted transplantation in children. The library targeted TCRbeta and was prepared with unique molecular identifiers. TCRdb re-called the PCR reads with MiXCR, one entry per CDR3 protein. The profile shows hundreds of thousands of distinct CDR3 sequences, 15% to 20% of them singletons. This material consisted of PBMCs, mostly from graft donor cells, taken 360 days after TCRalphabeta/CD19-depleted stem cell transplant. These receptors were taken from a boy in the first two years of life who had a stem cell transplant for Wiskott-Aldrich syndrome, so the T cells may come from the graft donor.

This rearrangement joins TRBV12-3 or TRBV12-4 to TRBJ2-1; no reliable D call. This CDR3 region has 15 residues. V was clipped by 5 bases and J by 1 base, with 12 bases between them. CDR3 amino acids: CASSPPGLSYNEQFF. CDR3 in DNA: TGTGCCAGCAGTCCTCCCGGCCTATCCTACAATGAGCAGTTCTTC.

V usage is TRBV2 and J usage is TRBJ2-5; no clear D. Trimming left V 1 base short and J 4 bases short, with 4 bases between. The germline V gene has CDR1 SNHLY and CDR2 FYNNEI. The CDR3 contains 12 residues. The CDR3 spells CASSEVVETQYF. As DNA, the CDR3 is TGTGCCAGCAGTGAAGTTGTAGAGACCCAGTACTTC.

The CDR3 DNA is TGCAGCGTTGAAAGGAAGGGATACGAGCAGTACTTC. Protein sequence: CSVERKGYEQYF. The chain combines TRBV29-1 with TRBJ2-7; D gene uncertain. The CDR3 length is 12 residues. V was clipped by 2 bases and J by 4 bases, with 9 bases between them. The V gene's germline CDR1 is SQVTM and CDR2 ANQGSEA.

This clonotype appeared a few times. Here the CDR3 reads CASSHLGSGANVLTF. CDR3 nucleotide sequence: TGTGCCAGCAGCCATTTGGGATCAGGGGCCAACGTCCTGACTTTC. The genes are TRBV3-1 and TRBJ2-6, with D unclear. Germline CDR1 is LGHDT and CDR2 is YNNKEL (reference sequence). V dropped 3 bases and J dropped 4 bases, with 10 bases sitting between them. The CDR3 loop spans 15 amino acids.

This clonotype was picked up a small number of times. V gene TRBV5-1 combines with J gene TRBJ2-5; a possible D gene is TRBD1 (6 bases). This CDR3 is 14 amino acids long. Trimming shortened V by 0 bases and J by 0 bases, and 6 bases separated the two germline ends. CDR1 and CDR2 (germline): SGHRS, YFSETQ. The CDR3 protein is CASSLAGDQETQYF. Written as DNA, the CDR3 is TGCGCCAGCAGCTTGGCAGGGGACCAAGAGACCCAGTACTTC. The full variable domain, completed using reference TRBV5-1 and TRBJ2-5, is KAGVTQTPRYLIKTRGQQVTLSCSPISGHRSVSWYQQTPGQGLQFLFEYFSETQRNKGNFPGRFSGRQFSNSRSEMNVSTLELGDSALYLCASSLAGDQETQYFGPGTRLLVL.

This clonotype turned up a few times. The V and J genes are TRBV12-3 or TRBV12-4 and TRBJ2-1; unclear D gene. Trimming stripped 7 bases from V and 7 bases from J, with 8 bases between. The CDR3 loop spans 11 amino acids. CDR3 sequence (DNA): TGTGCCAGCACTATCGAGAATGAGCAGTTCTTC. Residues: CASTIENEQFF.

In DNA form, the CDR3 reads TGTGCCAGCAGCGGGCTAGTACAAGAGACCCAGTACTTC. Translated, it gives CASSGLVQETQYF. This chain uses TRBV7-9 with TRBJ2-5; D call uncertain. Germline-derived CDR1 and CDR2 are SEHNR and FQNEAQ (reference sequence). V was clipped by 5 bases and J by 2 bases, with 9 bases between them. The CDR3 covers 13 residues.

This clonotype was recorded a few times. This CDR3 is CASSLAKKDRFYEQYF. DNA for the CDR3: TGTGCCAGCAGCTTAGCTAAAAAGGACAGATTCTACGAGCAGTACTTC. This chain uses TRBV7-9 with TRBJ2-7, with D possibly being TRBD1 (6 bases). V was trimmed by 0 bases and J by 3 bases, leaving 15 bases between them. The germline V gene encodes CDR1 SEHNR and CDR2 FQNEAQ (reference sequence). This CDR3 contains 16 residues.

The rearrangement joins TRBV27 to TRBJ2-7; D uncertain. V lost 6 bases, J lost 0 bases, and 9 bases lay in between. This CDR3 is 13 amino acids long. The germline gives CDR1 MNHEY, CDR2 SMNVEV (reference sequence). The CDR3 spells CASSWADSYEQYF. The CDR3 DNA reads TGTGCCAGCAGCTGGGCGGACTCCTACGAGCAGTACTTC.

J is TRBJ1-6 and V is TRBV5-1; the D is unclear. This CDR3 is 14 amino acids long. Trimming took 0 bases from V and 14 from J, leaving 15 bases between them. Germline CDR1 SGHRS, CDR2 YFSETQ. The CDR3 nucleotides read TGCGCCAGCAGCTTGGTGGAGGCCCCGAGGTCCCTCCACTTT. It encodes CASSLVEAPRSLHF.

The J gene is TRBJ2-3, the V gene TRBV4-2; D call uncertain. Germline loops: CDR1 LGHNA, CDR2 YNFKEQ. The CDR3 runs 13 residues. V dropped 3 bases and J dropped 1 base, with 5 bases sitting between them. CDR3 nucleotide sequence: TGTGCCAGCAGCCATCCACGCACAGATACGCAGTATTTT. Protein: CASSHPRTDTQYF.

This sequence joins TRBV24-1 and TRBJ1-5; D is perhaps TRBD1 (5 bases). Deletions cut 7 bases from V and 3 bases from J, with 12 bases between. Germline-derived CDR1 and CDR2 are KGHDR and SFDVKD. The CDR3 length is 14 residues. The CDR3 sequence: CATRGVGDNQPQHF. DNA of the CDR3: TGTGCCACCAGAGGGGTCGGGGACAATCAGCCCCAGCATTTT.